This entry lists 13 T cell receptor beta chains sequenced from one sample in a study of T-cell reconstitution after alpha-beta-depleted transplantation in children. Unique molecular identifiers were incorporated when the TCRbeta library was constructed. TCRdb recomputed calls from the PCR reads with MiXCR, one row per CDR3 protein. Of some 500,000 distinct CDR3 sequences listed, approximately 20% are singletons. Source: PBMCs from the stem cell graft donor, taken from the stem cell graft. The receptors shown here come from a human donor who donated a stem cell graft to a child with acute lymphoblastic leukemia.

This clonotype came up a few times. V usage is TRBV27 and J usage is TRBJ1-2, with D unclear. Germline CDR1 MNHEY, CDR2 SMNVEV (reference sequence). This CDR3 is 15 amino acids long. Trimming took 6 bases from V and 0 from J, leaving 14 bases between them. The CDR3 DNA is TGTGCCAGCAGGCCCTACAGAGACTCTAACTATGGCTACACCTTC. This gives the protein CASRPYRDSNYGYTF.

This chain connects TRBV4-1 to TRBJ2-7, with 7 bases lining up with TRBD1. Germline values: CDR1 MGHRA, CDR2 YSYEKL. The length of the CDR3 is 15 residues. With V trimmed by 4 bases and J by 2 bases, 8 bases remained unmatched. The CDR3 DNA reads TGCGCCAGCAGCCTTAGGACAGGAACCCCCTACGAGCAGTACTTC. Amino acid sequence: CASSLRTGTPYEQYF.

This clonotype was observed a handful of times. The chain links TRBV7-3 to TRBJ2-1, with D perhaps matching TRBD2 (5 bases). This CDR3 has 15 amino acids. The germline CDR1 and CDR2 sequences are SGHTA and FQGTGA. V was trimmed by 4 bases and J by 0 bases, leaving 10 bases between them. The CDR3 reads CASSSLEASYNEQFF. The CDR3 DNA is TGTGCCAGCAGCTCACTGGAGGCCTCCTACAATGAGCAGTTCTTC.

This clonotype was counted at least ten times. The J gene is TRBJ2-1, the V gene TRBV19; D gene unclear. V shed 6 bases and J shed 4 bases, with 7 bases lying between them. The CDR3 covers 12 residues. Per germline, CDR1 LNHDA and CDR2 SQIVND (reference sequence). CDR3 protein: CASSPFYNEQFF. Here the CDR3 DNA reads TGTGCCAGTAGCCCCTTTTACAATGAGCAGTTCTTC.

V gene TRBV7-2 combines with J gene TRBJ2-1; D is uncertain. Germline-derived CDR1 and CDR2 are SGHTA and FQGNSA. The ends were cut back, 5 bases at V and 4 bases at J, with 6 bases in the middle. The CDR3 covers 12 residues. CDR3 loop: CASSDGYNEQFF. CDR3 DNA: TGTGCCAGCAGCGACGGGTACAATGAGCAGTTCTTC.

This clonotype turned up a few times. The chain carries TRBV12-3 or TRBV12-4 and TRBJ1-6; no definite D call. The CDR3 runs to 14 residues. V shed 3 bases and J shed 5 bases, with 8 bases lying between them. The DNA for the CDR3 is TGTGCCAGCAGTTTTCTGTTCGATAATTCACCCCTCCACTTT. Translating gives CASSFLFDNSPLHF.

This clonotype was seen a handful of times. The chain combines TRBV3-1 with TRBJ2-5; tentatively, D is TRBD1 (6 bases). Germline CDR1 and CDR2: LGHDT and YNNKEL (reference sequence). Trimming shortened V by 5 bases and J by 5 bases, and 18 bases separated the two germline ends. This CDR3 region has 15 residues. The CDR3 DNA sequence: TGTGCCAGCAGCACCCCGAGGACAGTGAGGGAGACCCAGTACTTC. This sequence encodes CASSTPRTVRETQYF.

The chain combines TRBV5-1 with TRBJ1-1, with 7 bases fitting TRBD1. Trimming cost V 4 bases and J 10 bases; bases outside gene matches: 10. Germline V gene sequence: CDR1 SGHRS, CDR2 YFSETQ. The CDR3 spans 13 residues. CDR3 bases: TGCGCCAGCAGCACACAACAGGGGACGGGAGCTTTCTTT. The encoded protein is CASSTQQGTGAFF.

The rearrangement links TRBV4-2 to TRBJ2-3, with 9 bases that match TRBD2. Germline-derived CDR1 and CDR2 are LGHNA and YNFKEQ. After removal of 1 base from V and 2 bases from J, the junction contained 4 bases not matched to a gene. The CDR3 consists of 16 residues. This CDR3 is CASSQGSGSSTDTQYF. In nucleotides, the CDR3 is TGTGCCAGCAGCCAAGGTAGCGGGAGCTCCACAGATACGCAGTATTTT.

This clonotype was detected only a few times. CDR3 sequence (DNA): TGTGCCAGCAGTTTAGCTAGCGGAGGGGATTATATAGAGACCCAGTACTTC. As protein: CASSLASGGDYIETQYF. This chain connects TRBV12-3 or TRBV12-4 to TRBJ2-5, with D maybe TRBD2 (6 bases). The CDR3 loop spans 17 amino acids. V lost 0 bases and J 4 bases, leaving 18 bases between the germline ends.

The J gene is TRBJ1-6, the V gene TRBV20-1; 7 nucleotides line up with TRBD1. Trimming removed 2 bases from V and 14 bases from J; junction bases left unmatched: 15. This CDR3 is built from 15 residues. Germline V CDR1 and CDR2: DFQATT, SNEGSKA (reference sequence). The CDR3: CSARSGTEILQALHF. CDR3 nucleotides: TGCAGTGCTAGATCCGGGACAGAGATCCTTCAGGCCCTCCACTTT.

Only a few counts were recorded for this clonotype. The chain combines TRBV7-8 with TRBJ2-3; 10 nucleotides agree with TRBD2. The length of the CDR3 is 16 residues. Germline CDR1 and CDR2: SGHVS and FQNEAQ. V shed 3 bases and J 4 bases; nucleotides not matched to a gene: 7. CDR3 in DNA: TGTGCCAGCAGCTTCCGGGCTAGCGGGAGCTCAGATACGCAGTATTTT. It translates to CASSFRASGSSDTQYF.

The chain has TRBV13 and TRBJ1-4, with D possibly matching TRBD1 (6 bases). CDR3 size: 18 residues. The germline V gene encodes CDR1 PRHDT and CDR2 FYEKMQ (reference sequence). V was pared by 5 bases and J by 4 bases, with 23 bases between. CDR3 DNA: TGTGCCAGCAGCCCCGCCTCCACCGGGACACAGGATAATGAAAAACTGTTTTTT. Its protein product is CASSPASTGTQDNEKLFF.